Listed below are T cell receptor beta chains from one sample, sequenced in a study of identical twins. TCRdb analysed the 5' RACE reads with MiXCR anew, one entry per CDR3 protein. In the table there are a few hundred thousand distinct CDR3 sequences, approximately 9.6% of which are singletons. These data were also reused for a study on yellow fever vaccine responses in identical twins.

Sequenced sample: PBMCs. The receptor set was obtained from a woman aged 18-35 years in good health. CDR3s include the opening cysteine and the closing phenylalanine or tryptophan. The D gene is left open where the match is weak. Not all rows give a size; the values are once, few, many and, for expanded clones, a class.

D: -
J: TRBJ2-1
V: TRBV20-1
size: many
CDR3: CSAHSGRVANEQFF
DNA: TGCAGTGCTCATTCCGGCAGGGTGGCCAATGAGCAGTTCTTC

D: -
J: TRBJ2-2
V: TRBV9
size: many
CDR3: CASGEVVTGELFF
DNA: TGTGCCAGCGGTGAGGTTGTCACCGGGGAGCTGTTTTTT

D: TRBD2
J: TRBJ2-3
V: TRBV20-1
size: few
CDR3: CSARGLALADTQYF
DNA: TGCAGTGCTAGGGGACTAGCGCTCGCAGATACGCAGTATTTT

D: TRBD2
J: TRBJ2-1
V: TRBV6-2/TRBV6-3
size: few
CDR3: CASSREGIRAF
DNA: TGTGCCAGCAGTCGGGAGGGGATACGCGCCTTC

D: -
J: TRBJ2-5
V: TRBV4-1
size: -
CDR3: CASSPILEGETQYF
DNA: TGCGCCAGCAGCCCGATCCTAGAGGGGGAGACCCAGTACTTC

D: -
J: TRBJ2-5
V: TRBV5-1
size: few
CDR3: CASSFTSQETQYF
DNA: TGCGCCAGCAGCTTCACTAGCCAAGAGACCCAGTACTTC

D: TRBD1
J: TRBJ1-1
V: TRBV29-1
size: few
CDR3: CSVYYPWTGQFTEAFF
DNA: TGCAGCGTCTACTACCCATGGACAGGGCAGTTCACTGAAGCTTTCTTT

D: -
J: TRBJ2-2
V: TRBV27
size: many
CDR3: CASSHRDLVGELFF
DNA: TGTGCCAGCAGCCACAGGGACTTAGTCGGGGAGCTGTTTTTT

D: -
J: TRBJ2-2
V: TRBV6-5
size: -
CDR3: CASSYNRVVGTGELFF
DNA: TGTGCCAGCAGTTACAATCGGGTGGTGGGGACCGGGGAGCTGTTTTTT

D: -
J: TRBJ2-7
V: TRBV9
size: few
CDR3: CASSFGGESSYEQYF
DNA: TGTGCCAGCAGCTTCGGCGGGGAGAGCTCCTACGAGCAGTACTTC

D: TRBD1
J: TRBJ2-5
V: TRBV12-3/TRBV12-4
size: many
CDR3: CASSLASGQKETQYF
DNA: TGTGCCAGCAGTTTAGCGTCGGGACAGAAAGAGACCCAGTACTTC

D: -
J: TRBJ2-7
V: TRBV2
size: many
CDR3: CASSERDAGTLHEQYF
DNA: TGTGCCAGCAGTGAAAGGGACGCGGGGACACTACACGAGCAGTACTTC

D: -
J: TRBJ2-1
V: TRBV11-3
size: many
CDR3: CASSPRGSGNEQFF
DNA: TGTGCCAGCAGCCCGCGGGGCTCTGGGAATGAGCAGTTCTTC

D: -
J: TRBJ2-1
V: TRBV29-1
size: -
CDR3: CSDTAYNEQFF
DNA: TGCAGCGATACAGCTTACAATGAGCAGTTCTTC

D: TRBD2
J: TRBJ2-1
V: TRBV4-2
size: many
CDR3: CASSPMGLAGGDSYNEQFF
DNA: TGTGCCAGCAGCCCAATGGGGCTAGCGGGGGGGGACTCCTACAATGAGCAGTTCTTC

D: TRBD1
J: TRBJ2-3
V: TRBV7-8
size: -
CDR3: CASSWPATGEGTDTQYF
DNA: TGTGCCAGCAGCTGGCCAGCTACAGGGGAAGGAACAGATACGCAGTATTTT

D: TRBD2
J: TRBJ2-5
V: TRBV11-2
size: many
CDR3: CASSLRSPSGGARRETQYF
DNA: TGTGCCAGCAGCTTACGATCACCTAGCGGGGGGGCTCGAAGGGAGACCCAGTACTTC

D: TRBD2
J: TRBJ2-1
V: TRBV2
size: -
CDR3: CASCPKGLAGGLYNEQFF
DNA: TGTGCCAGCTGCCCGAAGGGGCTAGCGGGAGGACTATACAATGAGCAGTTCTTC

D: TRBD2
J: TRBJ2-5
V: TRBV4-2
size: many
CDR3: CASSFLREGRETQYF
DNA: TGTGCCAGCAGCTTCCTGCGGGAGGGCCGAGAGACCCAGTACTTC

D: TRBD1
J: TRBJ2-1
V: TRBV30
size: once
CDR3: CAWTGQRNEQFF
DNA: TGTGCCTGGACGGGACAGCGGAATGAGCAGTTCTTC

D: -
J: TRBJ2-5
V: TRBV5-1
size: few
CDR3: CASGASGETQYF
DNA: TGCGCCAGTGGGGCCTCGGGGGAGACCCAGTACTTC

D: -
J: TRBJ2-7
V: TRBV29-1
size: few
CDR3: CSVEETESYEQYF
DNA: TGCAGCGTTGAAGAGACAGAATCCTACGAGCAGTACTTC

D: -
J: TRBJ2-1
V: TRBV12-3/TRBV12-4
size: many
CDR3: CASSPQGRGHNEQFF
DNA: TGTGCCAGCAGTCCACAGGGTAGAGGCCACAATGAGCAGTTCTTC

D: TRBD2
J: TRBJ2-3
V: TRBV4-2
size: few
CDR3: CASSHNRGGADTQYF
DNA: TGTGCCAGCAGCCATAATCGGGGAGGGGCAGATACGCAGTATTTT

D: TRBD1
J: TRBJ2-2
V: TRBV5-1
size: few
CDR3: CASRRGDRIETGELFF
DNA: TGCGCCAGCAGAAGAGGGGACAGGATTGAGACCGGGGAGCTGTTTTTT

D: -
J: TRBJ2-3
V: TRBV28
size: few
CDR3: CASSLLGELVADTQYF
DNA: TGTGCCAGCAGTTTATTGGGCGAACTAGTGGCAGATACGCAGTATTTT

D: -
J: TRBJ2-5
V: TRBV20-1
size: -
CDR3: CSARDMGLAQGWETQYF
DNA: TGCAGTGCTAGAGATATGGGGCTAGCCCAAGGGTGGGAGACCCAGTACTTC

D: -
J: TRBJ2-5
V: TRBV5-1
size: few
CDR3: CASSFSSGGKETQYF
DNA: TGCGCCAGCAGCTTTTCCAGCGGAGGGAAGGAGACCCAGTACTTC

D: -
J: TRBJ2-7
V: TRBV20-1
size: few
CDR3: CSPLGQINYEQYF
DNA: TGCTCGCCCTTGGGGCAGATTAACTACGAGCAGTACTTC

D: TRBD2
J: TRBJ2-7
V: TRBV29-1
size: many
CDR3: CSVEPGGGEQYF
DNA: TGCAGCGTTGAGCCGGGGGGAGGTGAGCAGTACTTC

D: TRBD2
J: TRBJ2-1
V: TRBV18
size: few
CDR3: CASSLKVAGGGEQFF
DNA: TGTGCCAGCTCACTTAAAGTGGCGGGGGGAGGAGAGCAGTTCTTC

D: -
J: TRBJ2-3
V: TRBV27
size: few
CDR3: CASSYWVNSGGTDTQYF
DNA: TGTGCCAGCAGTTATTGGGTAAATTCGGGGGGCACAGATACGCAGTATTTT

D: -
J: TRBJ2-4
V: TRBV5-1
size: -
CDR3: CASSLAPQGENIQYF
DNA: TGCGCCAGCAGCTTGGCCCCCCAGGGTGAAAACATTCAGTACTTC

D: -
J: TRBJ2-5
V: TRBV27
size: few
CDR3: CASRGARETQYF
DNA: TGTGCCAGCCGCGGGGCCCGAGAGACCCAGTACTTC

D: TRBD2
J: TRBJ2-3
V: TRBV6-1
size: -
CDR3: CATSQGMRGASTDTQYF
DNA: TGTGCCACCAGCCAGGGAATGCGGGGGGCCTCCACAGATACGCAGTATTTT

D: -
J: TRBJ2-7
V: TRBV20-1
size: few
CDR3: CSAGKTSEQYF
DNA: TGCAGTGCTGGTAAGACTAGCGAGCAGTACTTC

D: -
J: TRBJ2-3
V: TRBV4-2
size: few
CDR3: CASSQEAGGRTSTDTQYF
DNA: TGTGCCAGCAGCCAAGAGGCCGGGGGCCGAACTAGCACAGATACGCAGTATTTT

D: -
J: TRBJ2-7
V: TRBV5-5
size: -
CDR3: CASSLVSFYEQYF
DNA: TGTGCCAGCAGCTTGGTCTCTTTTTACGAGCAGTACTTC

D: -
J: TRBJ1-6
V: TRBV12-5
size: -
CDR3: CASHESPYNSPLHF
DNA: TGTGCTAGCCACGAAAGCCCCTATAATTCACCCCTCCACTTT

D: TRBD2
J: TRBJ2-1
V: TRBV7-9
size: -
CDR3: CASSHSGGPGNEQFF
DNA: TGTGCCAGCAGCCATAGCGGGGGCCCTGGCAATGAGCAGTTCTTC

D: -
J: TRBJ2-7
V: TRBV20-1
size: many
CDR3: CSAHPGLSYEQYF
DNA: TGCAGTGCTCATCCGGGTCTCTCCTACGAGCAGTACTTC

D: TRBD2
J: TRBJ2-1
V: TRBV7-9
size: many
CDR3: CASSSLQRGDEQFF
DNA: TGTGCCAGCAGCTCTCTACAGCGGGGCGATGAGCAGTTCTTC

D: TRBD2
J: TRBJ2-1
V: TRBV28
size: -
CDR3: CASSPSGRADNEQFF
DNA: TGTGCCAGCAGCCCAAGCGGGAGGGCTGACAATGAGCAGTTCTTC

D: TRBD2
J: TRBJ2-5
V: TRBV2
size: many
CDR3: CASSGLAGTQETQYF
DNA: TGTGCCAGCAGTGGACTAGCGGGGACTCAAGAGACCCAGTACTTC

D: TRBD1
J: TRBJ2-2
V: TRBV5-1
size: few
CDR3: CASTQDRVRRTGELFF
DNA: TGCGCCAGCACCCAGGACAGGGTCCGGCGGACCGGGGAGCTGTTTTTT

D: -
J: TRBJ2-1
V: TRBV18
size: -
CDR3: CASSPQGQPQNEQFF
DNA: TGTGCCAGCTCACCACAAGGACAGCCTCAAAATGAGCAGTTCTTC

D: TRBD2
J: TRBJ2-1
V: TRBV25-1
size: few
CDR3: CASSSPASGASGQFF
DNA: TGTGCCAGCAGTTCGCCGGCTAGCGGAGCCAGCGGGCAGTTCTTC

D: -
J: TRBJ2-1
V: TRBV28
size: many
CDR3: CASSPAGASSYNEQFF
DNA: TGTGCCAGCAGTCCCGCCGGGGCGAGCTCCTACAATGAGCAGTTCTTC

D: TRBD2
J: TRBJ2-3
V: TRBV4-1
size: -
CDR3: CASSQAGGRNTDTQYF
DNA: TGCGCCAGCAGCCAAGCGGGGGGGCGCAACACAGATACGCAGTATTTT

D: -
J: TRBJ2-3
V: TRBV7-9
size: -
CDR3: CASSSRGADTQYF
DNA: TGTGCCAGCAGCTCCAGGGGGGCAGATACGCAGTATTTT

D: -
J: TRBJ1-1
V: TRBV6-1
size: many
CDR3: CASSEARQRDVKAFF
DNA: TGTGCCAGCAGTGAAGCGAGGCAGAGAGATGTAAAAGCTTTCTTT

D: -
J: TRBJ2-5
V: TRBV7-9
size: many
CDR3: CAEEGGTRQETQYF
DNA: TGTGCCGAAGAGGGGGGGACACGGCAAGAGACCCAGTACTTC

D: -
J: TRBJ2-5
V: TRBV27
size: -
CDR3: CASSPISTGHQETQYF
DNA: TGTGCCAGCAGTCCAATCTCCACCGGGCACCAAGAGACCCAGTACTTC

D: -
J: TRBJ1-5
V: TRBV12-3/TRBV12-4
size: many
CDR3: CASSLLWEPQHF
DNA: TGTGCCAGCAGTTTGTTATGGGAGCCCCAGCATTTT